Following are 8 T cell receptor beta chains from one sample sequenced in a study of T cell repertoires in cytomegalovirus infection. MiXCR was run by TCRdb on the reads, yielding one entry per CDR3 protein. Of 350,000 to 400,000 distinct CDR3 sequences listed, about 34% are singletons. Their specific antigens are unknown. The specimen was cultured PBMCs, collected from culture after CMV antigen stimulation. The receptors were gathered from a human donor in good health (CMV status not recorded). Some clones in this sample may be carry-over from other donors' samples.

A few counts support this clonotype. This chain uses TRBV9 with TRBJ2-1, with 7 bases matching TRBD2. The CDR3 sequence is 15 residues long. Germline V gives CDR1 SGDLS, CDR2 YYNGEE. With 0 bases clipped from V and 7 bases from J, the junction kept 7 bases outside the gene matches. CDR3 DNA: TGTGCCAGCAGCGTAGAGGTGGGAGCGGGAAATGAGCAGTTCTTC. Its translation: CASSVEVGAGNEQFF.

V gene TRBV4-1 combines with J gene TRBJ2-3, with 9 positions matching TRBD2. The CDR3 extends over 15 amino acids. V was pared by 6 bases and J by 2 bases, with 6 bases of the junction left unmatched. Germline-derived CDR1 and CDR2 are MGHRA and YSYEKL. The CDR3 here is CASSPTSGATDTQYF. CDR3 nucleotide sequence: TGCGCCAGCAGTCCGACTAGCGGAGCCACAGATACGCAGTATTTT.

This clonotype was seen more than once but under ten times. The chain employs TRBV27 and TRBJ1-1; 7 bases align to TRBD1. Germline CDR1 and CDR2: MNHEY and SMNVEV (reference sequence). The V segment lost 6 bases and the J segment 4 bases; nucleotides outside the gene matches: 5. This CDR3 has 13 amino acids. The CDR3 loop is CASSRQGLTEAFF. For the CDR3, the DNA is TGTGCCAGCAGCCGACAGGGACTCACTGAAGCTTTCTTT.

This clonotype occurred a few times. The V and J genes are TRBV12-3 or TRBV12-4 and TRBJ1-4, with D perhaps TRBD1 (6 bases). V was cut by 4 bases and J by 6 bases, with 12 bases left in between. The CDR3 has 14 residues. The CDR3 region has the DNA TGTGCCAGCAGTTCCACAGGGTTAGATGAAAAACTGTTTTTT. Its protein is CASSSTGLDEKLFF.

This clonotype was seen a few times. The genes are TRBV12-3 or TRBV12-4 and TRBJ2-1; 8 bases are shared with TRBD2. The ends lost 4 bases at V and 8 bases at J; junction bases unmatched: 10. There are 15 residues in the CDR3. The DNA for the CDR3 is TGTGCCAGCAGTTCCGGGGGACTAGGGATAGATGAGCAGTTCTTC. Amino acids: CASSSGGLGIDEQFF.

This clonotype has a handful of counts. This sequence joins TRBV11-3 and TRBJ2-3, with D hard to call. The CDR3 loop spans 16 amino acids. CDR1 is SGHNT, CDR2 YENEEA, per germline. Trimming removed 1 base at V and 3 bases at J, with 14 bases between. CDR3: CASSLVLHSATDTQYF. Written as DNA, the CDR3 is TGTGCCAGCAGCTTAGTACTTCACTCGGCGACAGATACGCAGTATTTT.

This chain connects TRBV28 to TRBJ1-1; 7 nucleotides agree with TRBD1. The CDR3 contains 13 residues. J lost 1 base, V lost 9 bases, and 5 bases had no gene match. The germline V gene encodes CDR1 MDHEN and CDR2 SYDVKM. The CDR3 DNA follows: TGTGCCAGTTGCCGGGACAGGAACACTGAAGCTTTCTTT. Translation: CASCRDRNTEAFF.

The J gene is TRBJ2-3, the V gene TRBV24-1; TRBD2 matches at 8 bases. CDR1 is KGHDR, CDR2 SFDVKD, per germline. The ends lost 2 bases at V and 2 bases at J; junction bases unmatched: 5. The CDR3 totals 16 residues. The CDR3, as DNA: TGTGCCACCAGTGATTCCAGAGCGGGAGCCACAGATACGCAGTATTTT. This translates into CATSDSRAGATDTQYF.